This T cell receptor beta chain derives from a study of monozygotic twins with inflammatory bowel disease. Every donor provided one blood sample measuring 2.5 to 3 ml. TCRdb re-called the 5' RACE reads and shows each CDR3 protein once, DNA omitted. The sample includes some 150,000 distinct CDR3 sequences. CDR3 length equals 15 residues. CDR1 is MDHEN and CDR2 is SYDVKM in the germline V gene. The chain has TRBV28 and TRBJ2-1; no DNA is available, so the TRBD1 call from TCRdb remains unchecked. Sequenced material: blood. The clonotype was recovered from a human donor with ulcerative colitis or Crohn's disease, or a healthy co-twin of an affected twin (not recorded which). CDR3 residues: CASSSTGPRGNEQFF.